These T cell receptor beta chains were read from a single sample in a study of blood T cells in healthy people across ages. MiXCR, applied by TCRdb to the 5' RACE reads, yields one record per CDR3 protein. Among over 500,000 distinct CDR3 sequences, about 50% were seen once, and the ten largest hold approximately 12%. Sequenced: blood. The source is a woman older than 75 in good health. Each CDR3 is given with its conserved first and last residue. D genes are given only for firm matches. Only some rows state a clone size, as once, few, many or a class for expanded clones.

CDR3: CSARTVRISTDTQYF; DNA: TGCAGTGCTCGGACAGTTCGGATTAGCACAGATACGCAGTATTTT; J: TRBJ2-3; V: TRBV20-1; D: .; size: .
CDR3: CASSTRGGNQPQHF; DNA: TGTGCCAGCAGCACGAGGGGTGGCAATCAGCCCCAGCATTTT; J: TRBJ1-5; V: TRBV7-2; D: .; size: .
CDR3: CASRTFLNNEQFF; DNA: TGTGCCAGCCGCACTTTCCTAAACAATGAACAGTTCTTC; J: TRBJ2-1; V: TRBV25-1; D: .; size: .
CDR3: CAWLVQETQYF; DNA: TGTGCCTGGCTGGTTCAAGAGACCCAGTACTTC; J: TRBJ2-5; V: TRBV30; D: .; size: .
CDR3: CASSLTSGDYNEQFF; DNA: TGTGCCAGCAGTCTTACTAGCGGGGACTACAATGAGCAGTTCTTC; J: TRBJ2-1; V: TRBV6-2/TRBV6-3; D: TRBD2; size: few
CDR3: CASSVSSGTGDSYEQYF; DNA: TGTGCCAGCAGCGTGTCGTCCGGGACGGGGGATTCCTACGAGCAGTACTTC; J: TRBJ2-7; V: TRBV9; D: .; size: many
CDR3: CASSEDRVYEQYF; DNA: TGTGCCAGCAGTGAGGACAGGGTCTACGAGCAGTACTTC; J: TRBJ2-7; V: TRBV2; D: TRBD1; size: many
CDR3: CASSLRPALGNTDAFF; DNA: TGTGCCAGCAGTTTACGTCCCGCCCTGGGGAACACTGACGCTTTCTTT; J: TRBJ1-1; V: TRBV12-3/TRBV12-4; D: .; size: .
CDR3: CASSEGRVGTQYF; DNA: TGTGCCAGCAGTGAGGGGAGGGTAGGGACCCAGTACTTC; J: TRBJ2-5; V: TRBV28; D: TRBD2; size: .
CDR3: CASSQDSRGARGYTF; DNA: TGTGCCAGCAGCCAAGATTCTCGGGGGGCCCGTGGCTACACCTTC; J: TRBJ1-2; V: TRBV3-1; D: .; size: .
CDR3: CSATFRSEQYF; DNA: TGCAGTGCTACCTTCCGGAGTGAGCAGTACTTC; J: TRBJ2-7; V: TRBV20-1; D: .; size: .
CDR3: CASSLGHSNTGELFF; DNA: TGCGCCAGCAGCCTGGGGCACTCGAACACCGGGGAGCTGTTTTTT; J: TRBJ2-2; V: TRBV5-6; D: .; size: .
CDR3: CASSPLAGGNEQYF; DNA: TGTGCCAGCAGTCCACTAGCGGGAGGGAACGAGCAGTACTTC; J: TRBJ2-7; V: TRBV28; D: TRBD2; size: .
CDR3: CASRFAVSTDTQYF; DNA: TGCGCCAGCCGTTTTGCGGTTAGCACAGATACGCAGTATTTT; J: TRBJ2-3; V: TRBV5-1; D: .; size: many
CDR3: CASSSYATDTQYF; DNA: TGTGCCAGCAGCTCCTACGCTACAGATACGCAGTATTTT; J: TRBJ2-3; V: TRBV7-8; D: .; size: .
CDR3: CASKGTSGPKGEQFF; DNA: TGCGCCAGCAAGGGGACTAGCGGGCCCAAGGGTGAGCAGTTCTTC; J: TRBJ2-1; V: TRBV5-1; D: TRBD2; size: few
CDR3: CATSDRRAATDTQYF; DNA: TGTGCCACCAGTGATCGTAGAGCCGCCACAGATACGCAGTATTTT; J: TRBJ2-3; V: TRBV24-1; D: .; size: .
CDR3: CSAPNRQGATVGGYTF; DNA: TGCAGTGCACCGAACAGACAGGGGGCGACCGTGGGCGGCTACACCTTC; J: TRBJ1-2; V: TRBV20-1; D: TRBD1; size: once
CDR3: CASRRLVAGDFSGRLYNEQFF; DNA: TGTGCCAGCAGACGTCTGGTGGCAGGAGATTTTAGCGGGAGACTCTACAATGAGCAGTTCTTC; J: TRBJ2-1; V: TRBV6-6; D: TRBD2; size: many
CDR3: CSVVRAANYNEQFF; DNA: TGCAGCGTTGTCCGGGCTGCAAACTACAATGAGCAGTTCTTC; J: TRBJ2-1; V: TRBV29-1; D: .; size: .
CDR3: CASSLGAGDASYNEQFF; DNA: TGTGCCAGCAGCTTAGGGGCTGGGGATGCCTCCTACAATGAGCAGTTCTTC; J: TRBJ2-1; V: TRBV7-8; D: .; size: .
CDR3: CSAKVQGFNQPQHF; DNA: TGCAGTGCTAAGGTACAGGGGTTCAATCAGCCCCAGCATTTT; J: TRBJ1-5; V: TRBV20-1; D: TRBD1; size: .
CDR3: CAIGPNGTPNGKLFF; DNA: TGTGCCATCGGTCCGAACGGGACACCGAATGGAAAACTGTTTTTT; J: TRBJ1-4; V: TRBV10-3; D: .; size: once
CDR3: CASSSLPGQLEQFF; DNA: TGTGCCAGCAGTTCCCTTCCGGGACAGCTAGAGCAGTTCTTC; J: TRBJ2-1; V: TRBV12-3/TRBV12-4; D: TRBD1; size: many
CDR3: CASSLVYSNNEQFF; DNA: TGCGCCAGCAGCTTGGTATACAGCAACAATGAGCAGTTCTTC; J: TRBJ2-1; V: TRBV5-1; D: .; size: .
CDR3: CSVSQGPVEQYF; DNA: TGCAGCGTTTCGCAGGGTCCCGTCGAGCAGTACTTC; J: TRBJ2-7; V: TRBV29-1; D: .; size: few
CDR3: CASSLSWGSGGNEQFF; DNA: TGTGCCAGCAGTTTATCTTGGGGTTCCGGGGGCAATGAGCAGTTCTTC; J: TRBJ2-1; V: TRBV28; D: .; size: .
CDR3: CASSWASGANVLTF; DNA: TGTGCCAGCAGCTGGGCATCTGGGGCCAACGTCCTGACTTTC; J: TRBJ2-6; V: TRBV12-3/TRBV12-4; D: .; size: few
CDR3: CASSLGPDYNEQYF; DNA: TGTGCCAGCAGCTTGGGACCGGACTACAATGAGCAGTACTTC; J: TRBJ2-7; V: TRBV7-2; D: .; size: .
CDR3: CASSKTSGGSYEQYF; DNA: TGTGCCAGCAGCAAGACTAGCGGGGGGTCCTACGAGCAGTACTTC; J: TRBJ2-7; V: TRBV21-1; D: .; size: many
CDR3: CASSIRGARSYNEQFF; DNA: TGTGCCAGCAGCATACGGGGGGCGCGGTCCTACAATGAGCAGTTCTTC; J: TRBJ2-1; V: TRBV5-6; D: .; size: .
CDR3: CASKRDPSQETQYF; DNA: TGTGCCAGCAAAAGGGACCCTTCACAAGAGACCCAGTACTTC; J: TRBJ2-5; V: TRBV12-3/TRBV12-4; D: .; size: .
CDR3: CASSLGWGTQYF; DNA: TGTGCCAGCAGCCTAGGGTGGGGGACCCAGTACTTC; J: TRBJ2-5; V: TRBV28; D: .; size: many
CDR3: CSASGGASVISYNEQFF; DNA: TGCAGTGCCTCCGGGGGGGCTAGCGTTATCTCCTACAATGAGCAGTTCTTC; J: TRBJ2-1; V: TRBV20-1; D: TRBD2; size: .
CDR3: CASSPGQGHLGEQFF; DNA: TGTGCCAGCAGTCCGGGACAGGGCCATCTCGGGGAGCAGTTCTTC; J: TRBJ2-1; V: TRBV2; D: TRBD1; size: .
CDR3: CASSLGSGGAGAEAFF; DNA: TGTGCCAGCAGCTTAGGATCGGGGGGCGCGGGCGCTGAAGCTTTCTTT; J: TRBJ1-1; V: TRBV7-9; D: .; size: .
CDR3: CASSLRSGNEKETQYF; DNA: TGCGCCAGCAGCCTCCGTAGCGGGAACGAAAAAGAGACCCAGTACTTC; J: TRBJ2-5; V: TRBV4-1; D: TRBD2; size: .
CDR3: CASSSPIGAGEGETQYF; DNA: TGTGCCAGCAGTTCCCCCATTGGAGCGGGAGAGGGAGAGACCCAGTACTTC; J: TRBJ2-5; V: TRBV28; D: TRBD2; size: many
CDR3: CASSLDQGKQEAQYF; DNA: TGTGCCAGCAGCTTAGATCAGGGAAAACAAGAGGCCCAGTACTTC; J: TRBJ2-5; V: TRBV11-2; D: .; size: .
CDR3: CASSFSSFVNEQYF; DNA: TGTGCCAGCAGCTTTTCTAGTTTTGTCAATGAGCAGTACTTC; J: TRBJ2-7; V: TRBV7-9; D: .; size: .
CDR3: CASSSLPSLGSGANVLTF; DNA: TGTGCCAGCAGCAGCTTACCTTCTCTAGGCTCTGGGGCCAACGTCCTGACTTTC; J: TRBJ2-6; V: TRBV7-2; D: .; size: few
CDR3: CASSSPQARKLFF; DNA: TGTGCCAGCAGTTCCCCCCAGGCCAGAAAACTGTTTTTT; J: TRBJ1-4; V: TRBV28; D: .; size: few
CDR3: CASSVGTSGRTYEQYF; DNA: TGTGCCAGCAGCGTAGGCACCAGCGGGAGAACCTACGAGCAGTACTTC; J: TRBJ2-7; V: TRBV9; D: TRBD2; size: many
CDR3: CTSSLEGGANYGYTF; DNA: TGCACCAGCAGCCTAGAGGGCGGAGCTAACTATGGCTACACCTTC; J: TRBJ1-2; V: TRBV5-1; D: .; size: .
CDR3: CASSFGQRQYF; DNA: TGTGCCAGCAGTTTTGGACAGAGGCAGTACTTC; J: TRBJ2-7; V: TRBV12-3/TRBV12-4; D: .; size: once
CDR3: CASSVLYNEQYF; DNA: TGTGCCAGCAGCGTGCTCTACAATGAGCAGTACTTC; J: TRBJ2-5; V: TRBV5-6; D: .; size: .
CDR3: CASSSGLAFYNEQFF; DNA: TGCGCCAGCAGCTCGGGACTAGCATTCTACAATGAGCAGTTCTTC; J: TRBJ2-1; V: TRBV5-1; D: TRBD2; size: many
CDR3: CSAQRTSPTDTQYF; DNA: TGCAGTGCTCAGAGGACCTCCCCCACAGATACGCAGTATTTT; J: TRBJ2-3; V: TRBV20-1; D: .; size: .
CDR3: CASSGTSGVNAGELFF; DNA: TGTGCCAGCAGCGGGACTAGCGGGGTGAACGCCGGGGAGCTGTTTTTT; J: TRBJ2-2; V: TRBV3-1; D: TRBD2; size: .
CDR3: CASSPTAANTGELFF; DNA: TGTGCCAGCAGCCCGACAGCCGCCAACACCGGGGAGCTGTTTTTT; J: TRBJ2-2; V: TRBV7-9; D: .; size: .
CDR3: CSAPPGPGAEKLFF; DNA: TGCAGTGCTCCGCCGGGGCCTGGGGCGGAAAAACTGTTTTTT; J: TRBJ1-4; V: TRBV20-1; D: .; size: .
CDR3: CASMESNQPQHF; DNA: TGTGCCAGCATGGAGAGCAATCAGCCCCAGCATTTT; J: TRBJ1-5; V: TRBV6-6; D: .; size: once
CDR3: CASSPVGTGQEKLFF; DNA: TGCGCCAGCAGCCCGGTAGGGACAGGGCAAGAAAAACTGTTTTTT; J: TRBJ1-4; V: TRBV5-1; D: TRBD1; size: few
CDR3: CASRRRGQGGHNAYEQYF; DNA: TGTGCCAGCAGACGCCGAGGACAGGGGGGTCATAATGCCTACGAGCAGTACTTC; J: TRBJ2-7; V: TRBV13; D: TRBD1; size: .